This TCR beta chain originates from a study of cytomegalovirus exposure and HLA in healthy donors. 13 Jbeta primers and 60 Vbeta primers were used for the PCR. TCRdb keeps only in-frame clones here, not all; method: immunoSEQ multiplex PCR. The repertoire includes about 160,000 clones, roughly four fifths of them detected once, and approximately 2.3% sits in the top ten. In its sample, this clone was seen a few times. Healthy bone marrow donors supplied every sample. At collection, donors were nominally healthy, but unrecorded immune exposures were probable. Sequenced input: PBMCs. The sequence was collected from a female donor in good health and CMV-seronegative.

CDR3 amino acids: CASSQVASGRAGQYF. DNA for the CDR3: TGCGCCAGCAGCCAAGTTGCTAGCGGGAGGGCCGGGCAGTACTTC. The chain is built from TRBV4-3 and TRBJ2-7, with TRBD2 matching over 12 bases. The CDR3 length is 15 residues. Germline CDR1 and CDR2: LGHNA and YSLEER. V was pared by 1 base and J by 9 bases, with 7 bases of the junction left unmatched.